This passage covers 24 T cell receptor beta chains from one sample sequenced in a study of patients and donors after allogeneic stem cell transplantation (dated by TCRdb to the early 2020s). Library method: RT-PCR. The sequencing machine was a NextSeq 550. TCRdb itself trimmed the public reads at Q25 with fastp, ran MiXCR and retained productive beta chains. Rows are combined by CDR3 protein, so each entry shows the most common genes and DNA. For this sample the table gives more than 850,000 distinct CDR3 sequences, of which approximately 18% were detected only once. In total, the top ten clones hold around 6% of the sample. Input material: blood, either unsorted or a sorted T cell fraction (not recorded which). These receptors were collected from a human donor who was either an allogeneic HSCT recipient or a stem cell or donor lymphocyte infusion donor (not recorded which). It is not recorded whose cells these are; they may come from a transplant donor.

This chain uses TRBV29-1 with TRBJ2-2; no clear D. Germline CDR1 and CDR2: SQVTM and ANQGSEA. The length of the CDR3 is 13 residues. V lost 4 bases and J lost 2, with 8 bases in between. This chain's CDR3 is CSVGWGNTGELFF. The DNA for the CDR3 is TGCAGCGTTGGGTGGGGTAACACCGGGGAGCTGTTTTTT.

This clonotype was seen more than once but under ten times. The chain links TRBV4-2 to TRBJ1-2, with 9 bases identical to TRBD1. The CDR3 contains 16 residues. With V trimmed by 1 base and J by 4 bases, 7 bases remained unmatched. CDR1 is LGHNA and CDR2 is YNFKEQ in the germline V gene. The CDR3 coding sequence is TGTGCCAGCAGCCAAGGGGGACAGGGAGACATCTATGGCTACACCTTC. Encoded protein: CASSQGGQGDIYGYTF.

This clonotype was found a few times. The V call is TRBV6-5, the J call TRBJ1-1; the match to TRBD1 covers 8 bases. CDR1 MNHEY and CDR2 SVGAGI come from the germline V gene. The CDR3 spans 15 residues. J was trimmed by 5 bases and V by 2 bases; bases with no gene match: 7. CDR3 sequence reads: CASSYAGRGPTEAFF. The CDR3 coding sequence is TGTGCCAGCAGTTACGCCGGCAGGGGGCCTACTGAAGCTTTCTTT.

The rearrangement joins TRBV5-1 to TRBJ2-5, with 9 bases matching TRBD2. This CDR3 region has 15 residues. Trimming took 4 bases from V and 2 from J; bases not matched to a gene: 6. From germline, CDR1 is SGHRS and CDR2 YFSETQ. This CDR3 is CASSLIAGAQETQYF. For the CDR3, the DNA is TGCGCCAGCAGCCTAATAGCGGGGGCACAAGAGACCCAGTACTTC.

This clonotype was seen a few times. This sequence joins TRBV20-1 and TRBJ1-2, with 8 bases fitting TRBD1. Germline CDR1 is DFQATT and CDR2 is SNEGSKA (reference sequence). The CDR3 extends over 11 amino acids. Trimming took 6 bases from V and 8 from J; bases not matched to a gene: 5. The CDR3 nucleotides are TGCAGTGCCAGGACAGGGCCCGGCTACACCTTC. Amino acids: CSARTGPGYTF.

The chain is built from TRBV7-9 and TRBJ1-2, with TRBD1 matching 10 bases. The CDR3 is 11 amino acids. CDR1 SEHNR and CDR2 FQNEAQ come from the germline V gene (reference sequence). Trimming took 8 bases from V and 8 from J; bases not matched to a gene: 2. The DNA of the CDR3 is TGTGCCAGCGGGACAGGGGAAGGCTACACCTTC. Encoded protein: CASGTGEGYTF.

This clonotype was observed a few times. The chain is built from TRBV5-1 and TRBJ2-7, with D possibly matching TRBD1 (6 bases). With 4 bases removed from V and 1 base from J, the gap between germline ends came to 18 bases. The CDR3 extends over 16 amino acids. Germline CDR1 is SGHRS and CDR2 is YFSETQ. The CDR3: CASSPKSPQGSYEQYF. CDR3 nucleotides: TGCGCCAGCAGCCCAAAGTCCCCACAGGGATCCTACGAGCAGTACTTC.

The chain employs TRBV11-1 and TRBJ2-2; 12 bases are shared with TRBD2. The CDR3 is 14 residues long. The germline V gene has CDR1 SGHAT and CDR2 FQDESV (reference sequence). V shed 11 bases and J 4 bases; nucleotides not matched to a gene: 5. CDR3 amino acids: CAEQGLAGTGELFF. CDR3 DNA sequence: TGTGCCGAGCAGGGACTAGCGGGCACCGGGGAGCTGTTTTTT.

This clonotype has only a few counts. The chain has TRBV28 and TRBJ2-7; 12 nucleotides align to TRBD2. The CDR3 runs to 17 residues. The germline V gene encodes CDR1 MDHEN and CDR2 SYDVKM. Losses at the gene ends were 3 bases for V and 0 bases for J; bases not matched to a gene: 6. CDR3 amino acids: CASSFFLAGGGSYEQYF. The CDR3 DNA follows: TGTGCCAGCAGTTTTTTTCTAGCGGGAGGGGGCTCCTACGAGCAGTACTTC.

This clonotype was recorded a few times. Here the CDR3 DNA reads TGCAGTGCTAAGACAGTAATTACCTCCTACGAGCAGTACTTC. Its translation: CSAKTVITSYEQYF. V gene TRBV20-1 combines with J gene TRBJ2-7; weak D call: TRBD1 (5 bases). Trimming took off 4 bases at V and 0 bases at J, with 13 bases between the two ends. Germline CDR1 reads DFQATT; CDR2 reads SNEGSKA (reference sequence). The CDR3 has 14 amino acids.

This clonotype was counted a single time. The rearrangement links TRBV6-1 to TRBJ2-3; 11 bases are a match to TRBD2. The CDR3 contains 14 residues. Germline V CDR1 and CDR2: MNHNS, SASEGT. V was pared by 11 bases and J by 0 bases, with 4 bases of the junction left unmatched. The CDR3 DNA reads as TGTGCCGGGGGGACTAGCGGAAGCACAGATACGCAGTATTTT. This encodes CAGGTSGSTDTQYF.

This clonotype has more than one count but fewer than ten. A much larger clone differs from this one at a single base, so this may be a read error. V usage is TRBV7-2 and J usage is TRBJ2-5; D gene uncertain. Trimming stripped 3 bases from V and 4 bases from J, with 3 bases between. The V gene's germline CDR1 is SGHTA and CDR2 FQGNSA. CDR3 length equals 11 residues. CDR3 sequence (DNA): TGTGCCAGCAGCTTTATAGAGACCCAGTACTTC. It codes for CASSFIETQYF.

Only a few counts were recorded for this clonotype. The rearrangement links TRBV5-5 to TRBJ1-4; TRBD1 agrees at 9 bases. In germline, CDR1 is SGHKS, CDR2 YYEKEE (reference sequence). The V segment lost 3 bases and the J segment 6 bases; nucleotides outside the gene matches: 6. The CDR3 length is 15 residues. CDR3 nucleotides: TGTGCCAGCAGCTCCCCGACAGGGGGTTATGAAAAACTGTTTTTT. This sequence encodes CASSSPTGGYEKLFF. Full variable domain (outside the CDR3, taken from reference TRBV5-5 and TRBJ1-4): DAGVTQSPTHLIKTRGQQVTLRCSPISGHKSVSWYQQVLGQGPQFIFQYYEKEERGRGNFPDRFSARQFPNYSSELNVNALLLGDSALYLCASSSPTGGYEKLFFGSGTQLSVL.

The chain has TRBV10-3 and TRBJ1-1; TRBD1 might be the D (5 bases). Germline CDR1 ENHRY, CDR2 SYGVKD. The CDR3 covers 15 residues. V lost 3 bases and J lost 1, with 12 bases in between. The CDR3 coding sequence is TGTGCCATCAGTGACGAGGGGCACAGGAACACTGAAGCTTTCTTT. This encodes CAISDEGHRNTEAFF.

The rearrangement joins TRBV3-1 to TRBJ2-1; D perhaps matches TRBD2 (6 bases). Germline CDR1 LGHDT, CDR2 YNNKEL (reference sequence). The length of the CDR3 is 15 residues. V gave up 5 bases and J gave up 7 bases, with 18 bases separating them. CDR3 in DNA: TGTGCCAGCAGCTCCCGAGGGCTAGCGAGGAATGAGCAGTTCTTC. Amino acid sequence: CASSSRGLARNEQFF.

This clonotype was recorded a few times. This chain connects TRBV6-1 to TRBJ1-3; D not certain. The V end lost 1 base, the J end lost 2 bases, and 9 bases lay between the germline ends. This CDR3 comprises 15 residues. Germline V CDR1 and CDR2: MNHNS, SASEGT. In nucleotides, the CDR3 is TGTGCCAGCAGTGAAGAACCAGTTACTGGAAACACCATATATTTT. Protein: CASSEEPVTGNTIYF.

CDR3 in amino acids: CASSNSGAGEQFF. CDR3 nucleotides: TGCGCCAGCAGCAATTCGGGAGCAGGTGAGCAGTTCTTC. The chain has TRBV5-1 and TRBJ2-1; a possible D gene is TRBD2 (6 bases). This CDR3 comprises 13 residues. Per the germline V gene, CDR1 is SGHRS and CDR2 is YFSETQ. Trimming removed 4 bases at V and 9 bases at J, with 14 bases between.

This clonotype was observed a handful of times. V usage is TRBV5-1 and J usage is TRBJ2-5, with a weak D call TRBD1 (5 bases). The CDR3 has 14 residues. The germline CDR1 and CDR2 sequences are SGHRS and YFSETQ. V was trimmed by 1 base and J by 4 bases, leaving 11 bases between them. The CDR3 DNA is TGCGCCAGCAGCTTGAGGGGTCAGGGAGAGACCCAGTACTTC. This translates into CASSLRGQGETQYF.

The chain recombines TRBV2 with TRBJ2-2; D gene ambiguous. This CDR3 region has 14 residues. In germline, CDR1 is SNHLY, CDR2 FYNNEI. Trimming pared 3 bases from V and 0 bases from J, leaving 5 bases between. The CDR3 sequence is CASSDEANTGELFF. DNA of the CDR3: TGTGCCAGCAGTGATGAGGCGAACACCGGGGAGCTGTTTTTT.

The genes are TRBV5-5 and TRBJ2-2; 7 bases line up with TRBD1. From germline, CDR1 is SGHKS and CDR2 YYEKEE (reference sequence). Unmatched junction bases numbered 10, after V lost 1 base and J lost 4 bases. The CDR3 is 17 amino acids. DNA of the CDR3: TGTGCCAGCAGCTTGAGAGACAGGGCTTCGGGCACCGGGGAGCTGTTTTTT. It codes for CASSLRDRASGTGELFF. Variable domain in full (rest from reference TRBV5-5 and TRBJ2-2): DAGVTQSPTHLIKTRGQQVTLRCSPISGHKSVSWYQQVLGQGPQFIFQYYEKEERGRGNFPDRFSARQFPNYSSELNVNALLLGDSALYLCASSLRDRASGTGELFFGEGSRLTVL.

This rearrangement joins TRBV3-1 to TRBJ1-2, with unresolved D. CDR1 is LGHDT, CDR2 YNNKEL, per germline (reference sequence). Trimming pared 3 bases from V and 0 bases from J, leaving 11 bases between. The CDR3 consists of 15 residues. In DNA form, the CDR3 reads TGTGCCAGCAGCCAGGAGCAAAGAGCTAACTATGGCTACACCTTC. It codes for CASSQEQRANYGYTF. The variable domain in full, completed from reference TRBV3-1 and TRBJ1-2, reads DTAVSQTPKYLVTQMGNDKSIKCEQNLGHDTMYWYKQDSKKFLKIMFSYNNKELIINETVPNRFSPKSPDKAHLNLHINSLELGDSAVYFCASSQEQRANYGYTFGSGTRLTVV.

V is TRBV4-1 and J is TRBJ2-7; TRBD1 is a possible D gene (6 bases). This CDR3 is 17 amino acids long. Germline CDR1 is MGHRA and CDR2 is YSYEKL. Trimming shortened V by 0 bases and J by 0 bases, and 15 bases separated the two germline ends. The CDR3 DNA follows: TGCGCCAGCAGCCAAGATTGGGACACCGATTACTCCTACGAGCAGTACTTC. Translated: CASSQDWDTDYSYEQYF.

This clonotype was seen a handful of times. CDR3 residues: CASSPLGPGGDTQYF. The CDR3 DNA reads TGTGCCAGCAGCCCCCTAGGGCCAGGGGGAGATACGCAGTATTTT. The V gene is TRBV6-1, the J gene TRBJ2-3; TRBD1 matches 7 bases. The CDR3 extends over 15 amino acids. Germline V lookup: CDR1 MNHNS, CDR2 SASEGT. The junction had 11 bases not matched to a gene; V was cut back by 6 bases and J by 5 bases.

This chain joins TRBV7-8 and TRBJ1-3; D is perhaps TRBD1 (6 bases). Germline CDR1 is SGHVS and CDR2 is FQNEAQ. V was pared by 3 bases and J by 4 bases, with 10 bases between. The CDR3 is made up of 14 amino acids. The CDR3 protein is CASSFSRGGNTIYF. The CDR3 DNA reads as TGTGCCAGCAGCTTTAGCAGGGGCGGAAACACCATATATTTT.